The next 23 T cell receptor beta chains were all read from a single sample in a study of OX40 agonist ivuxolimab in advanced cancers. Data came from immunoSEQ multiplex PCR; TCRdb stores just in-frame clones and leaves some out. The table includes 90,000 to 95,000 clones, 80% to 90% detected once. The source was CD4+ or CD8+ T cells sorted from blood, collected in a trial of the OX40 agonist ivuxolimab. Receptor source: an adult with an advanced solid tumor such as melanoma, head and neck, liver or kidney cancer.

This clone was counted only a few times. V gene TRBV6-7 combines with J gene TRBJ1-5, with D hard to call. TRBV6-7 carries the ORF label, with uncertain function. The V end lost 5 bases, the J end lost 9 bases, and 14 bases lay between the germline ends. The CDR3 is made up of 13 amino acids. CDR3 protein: CASSPLPMSPQHF. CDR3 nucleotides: TGTGCCAGCAGTCCGCTCCCGATGTCGCCCCAGCATTTT.

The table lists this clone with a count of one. The CDR3: CSGGGQGGETQYF. The CDR3 nucleotides read TGCAGCGGGGGGGGACAGGGAGGAGAGACCCAGTACTTC. This chain joins TRBV29-1 and TRBJ2-5; 9 bases are shared with TRBD1. Germline V gene sequence: CDR1 SQVTM, CDR2 ANQGSEA. There are 13 residues in the CDR3. The trim removed 7 bases at V and 4 bases at J, leaving 7 bases unmatched.

The CDR3 sequence is CASSFGGSRYNEQFF. CDR3 bases: TGTGCCAGCAGCTTCGGCGGAAGCAGATACAATGAGCAGTTCTTC. The chain links TRBV5-6 to TRBJ2-1; D is unresolved. Germline CDR1 is SGHDT and CDR2 is YYEEEE. The CDR3 is made up of 15 amino acids. V lost 2 bases to trimming and J lost 4 bases, with 13 bases between them. The variable domain in full, completed from reference TRBV5-6 and TRBJ2-1, reads DAGVTQSPTHLIKTRGQQVTLRCSPKSGHDTVSWYQQALGQGPQFIFQYYEEEERQRGNFPDRFSGHQFPNYSSELNVNALLLGDSALYLCASSFGGSRYNEQFFGPGTRLTVL.

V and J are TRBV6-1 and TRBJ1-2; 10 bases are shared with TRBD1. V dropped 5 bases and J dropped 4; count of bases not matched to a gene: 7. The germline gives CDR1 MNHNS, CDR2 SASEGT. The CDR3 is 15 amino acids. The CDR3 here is CASSQSTGGTYGYTF. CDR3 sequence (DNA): TGTGCCAGCAGTCAATCGACAGGGGGCACCTATGGCTACACCTTC.

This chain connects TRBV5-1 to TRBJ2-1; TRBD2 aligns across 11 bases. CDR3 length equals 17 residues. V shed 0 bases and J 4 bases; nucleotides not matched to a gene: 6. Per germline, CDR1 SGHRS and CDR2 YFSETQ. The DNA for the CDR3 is TGCGCCAGCAGCTTGGCCCGTAGCGGGAGGGGATACAATGAGCAGTTCTTC. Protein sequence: CASSLARSGRGYNEQFF.

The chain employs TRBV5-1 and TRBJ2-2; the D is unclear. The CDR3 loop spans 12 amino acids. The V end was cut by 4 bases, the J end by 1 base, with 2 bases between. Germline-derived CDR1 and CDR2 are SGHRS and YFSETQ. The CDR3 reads CASSGNTGELFF. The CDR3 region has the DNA TGCGCCAGCAGCGGGAACACCGGGGAGCTGTTTTTT. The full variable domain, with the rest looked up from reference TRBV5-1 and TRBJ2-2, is KAGVTQTPRYLIKTRGQQVTLSCSPISGHRSVSWYQQTPGQGLQFLFEYFSETQRNKGNFPGRFSGRQFSNSRSEMNVSTLELGDSALYLCASSGNTGELFFGEGSRLTVL.

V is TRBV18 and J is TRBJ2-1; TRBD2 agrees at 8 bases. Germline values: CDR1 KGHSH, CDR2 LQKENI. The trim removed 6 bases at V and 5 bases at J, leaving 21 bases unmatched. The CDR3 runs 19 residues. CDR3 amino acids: CASSQYLPGLGTTHNEQFF. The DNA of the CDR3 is TGTGCCAGCTCTCAATACCTCCCGGGACTAGGGACTACTCACAATGAGCAGTTCTTC.

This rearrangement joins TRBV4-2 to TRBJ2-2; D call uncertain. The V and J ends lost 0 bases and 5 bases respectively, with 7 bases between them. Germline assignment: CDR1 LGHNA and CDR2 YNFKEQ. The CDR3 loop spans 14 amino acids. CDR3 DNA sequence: TGTGCCAGCAGCCAAGAATCGATTACCGGGGAGCTGTTTTTT. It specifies CASSQESITGELFF.

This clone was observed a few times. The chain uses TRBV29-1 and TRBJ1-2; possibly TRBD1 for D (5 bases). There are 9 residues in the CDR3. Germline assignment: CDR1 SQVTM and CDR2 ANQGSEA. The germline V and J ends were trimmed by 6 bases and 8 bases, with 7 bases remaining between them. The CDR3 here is CSVGGGYTF. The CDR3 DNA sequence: TGCAGCGTGGGGGGAGGCTACACCTTC.

DNA of the CDR3: TGCAGCGGGGACAGGGCCGAGACGCAGTATTTT. Translating gives CSGDRAETQYF. This chain joins TRBV29-1 and TRBJ2-3; 9 bases agree with TRBD1. Germline values: CDR1 SQVTM, CDR2 ANQGSEA. The CDR3 length is 11 residues. J lost 9 bases, V lost 7 bases, and 5 bases had no gene match.

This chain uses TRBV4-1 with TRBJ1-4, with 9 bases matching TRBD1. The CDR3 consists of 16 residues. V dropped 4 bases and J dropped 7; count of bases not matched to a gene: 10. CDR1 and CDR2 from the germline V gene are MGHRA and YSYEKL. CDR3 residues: CASSPGARTGVEKLFF. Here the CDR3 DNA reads TGCGCCAGCAGCCCCGGAGCCCGGACAGGGGTTGAAAAACTGTTTTTT.

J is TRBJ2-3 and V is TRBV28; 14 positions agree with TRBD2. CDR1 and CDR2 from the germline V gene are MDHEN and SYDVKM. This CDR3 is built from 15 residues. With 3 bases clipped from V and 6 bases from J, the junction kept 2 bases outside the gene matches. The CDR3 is CASSFRTSGRDTQYF. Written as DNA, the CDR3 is TGTGCCAGCAGTTTTAGGACTAGCGGGAGGGATACGCAGTATTTT.

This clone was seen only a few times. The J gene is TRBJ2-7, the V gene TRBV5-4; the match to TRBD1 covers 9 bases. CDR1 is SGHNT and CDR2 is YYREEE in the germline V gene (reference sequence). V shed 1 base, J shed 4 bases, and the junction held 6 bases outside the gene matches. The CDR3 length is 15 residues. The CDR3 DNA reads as TGTGCCAGCAGCTTGCAGACAGGGACAGGGTACGAGCAGTACTTC. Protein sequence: CASSLQTGTGYEQYF.

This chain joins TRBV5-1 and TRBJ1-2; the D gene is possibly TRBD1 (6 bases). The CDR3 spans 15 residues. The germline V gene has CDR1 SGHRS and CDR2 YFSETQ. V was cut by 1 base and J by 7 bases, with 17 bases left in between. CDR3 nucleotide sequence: TGCGCCAGCAGCTTGAGGTCAGGGGATGGCGCTGGCTACACCTTC. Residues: CASSLRSGDGAGYTF.

This CDR3 reads CASSVVGRGLFF. CDR3 bases: TGTGCCAGCAGCGTAGTCGGGAGAGGGCTGTTTTTT. The V and J genes are TRBV9 and TRBJ2-2, with D possibly being TRBD2 (6 bases). The germline V and J ends were trimmed by 0 bases and 13 bases, with 10 bases remaining between them. The CDR3 covers 12 residues. Germline CDR1 and CDR2: SGDLS and YYNGEE. Filled out from reference TRBV9 and TRBJ2-2, the complete variable domain reads DSGVTQTPKHLITATGQRVTLRCSPRSGDLSVYWYQQSLDQGLQFLIQYYNGEERAKGNILERFSAQQFPDLHSELNLSSLELGDSALYFCASSVVGRGLFFGEGSRLTVL.

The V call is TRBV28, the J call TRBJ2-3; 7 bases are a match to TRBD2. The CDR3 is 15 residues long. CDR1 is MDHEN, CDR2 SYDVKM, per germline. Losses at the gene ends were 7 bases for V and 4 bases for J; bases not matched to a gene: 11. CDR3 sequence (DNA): TGTGCCAGCAATTGGGACTACCCACGTCCAGATACGCAGTATTTT. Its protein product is CASNWDYPRPDTQYF.

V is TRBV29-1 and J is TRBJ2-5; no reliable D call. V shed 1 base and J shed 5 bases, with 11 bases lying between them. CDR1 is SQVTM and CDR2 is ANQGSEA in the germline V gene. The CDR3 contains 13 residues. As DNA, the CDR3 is TGCAGCGTTGAAGGTGTGGGTAAGGAGACCCAGTACTTC. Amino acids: CSVEGVGKETQYF.

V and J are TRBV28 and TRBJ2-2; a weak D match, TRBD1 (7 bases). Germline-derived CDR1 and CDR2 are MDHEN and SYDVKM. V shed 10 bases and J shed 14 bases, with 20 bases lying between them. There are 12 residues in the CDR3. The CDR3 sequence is CATRGPGAVLFF. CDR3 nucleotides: TGTGCCACTAGGGGGCCGGGAGCGGTTCTGTTTTTT.

Written as DNA, the CDR3 is TGTGCCAGTAGTATGCAGGGGGCGAGGGAGACCCAGTACTTC. Protein product: CASSMQGARETQYF. The rearrangement links TRBV19 to TRBJ2-5, with 8 bases fitting TRBD1. The V gene's germline CDR1 is LNHDA and CDR2 SQIVND (reference sequence). CDR3 length: 14 residues. V gave up 3 bases and J gave up 5 bases; unmatched junction bases: 5.

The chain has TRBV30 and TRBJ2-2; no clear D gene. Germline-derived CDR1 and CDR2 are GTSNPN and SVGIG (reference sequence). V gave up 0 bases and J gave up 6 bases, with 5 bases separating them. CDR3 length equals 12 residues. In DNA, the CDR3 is TGTGCCTGGAGTGTAGTAGCCGGGGAGCTGTTTTTT. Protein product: CAWSVVAGELFF.

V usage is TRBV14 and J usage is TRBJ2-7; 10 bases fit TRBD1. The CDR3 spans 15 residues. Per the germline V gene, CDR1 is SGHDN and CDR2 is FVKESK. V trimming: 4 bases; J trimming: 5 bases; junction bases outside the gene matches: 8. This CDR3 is CASSLDRGRFNEQYF. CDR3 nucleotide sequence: TGTGCCAGCAGCCTCGACAGGGGGCGATTTAACGAGCAGTACTTC.

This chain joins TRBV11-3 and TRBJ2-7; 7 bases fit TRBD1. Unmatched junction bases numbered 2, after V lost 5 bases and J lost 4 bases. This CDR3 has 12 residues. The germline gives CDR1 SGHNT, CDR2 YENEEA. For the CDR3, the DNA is TGTGCCAGCAGCCAGACAGGGTACGAGCAGTACGTC. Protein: CASSQTGYEQYV.

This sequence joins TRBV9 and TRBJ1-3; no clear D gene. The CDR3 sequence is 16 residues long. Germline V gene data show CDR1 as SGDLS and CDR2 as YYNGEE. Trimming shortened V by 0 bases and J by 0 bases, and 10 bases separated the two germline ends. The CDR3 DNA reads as TGTGCCAGCAGCGTAGCCGCCGACGGCTCTGGAAACACCATATATTTT. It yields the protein CASSVAADGSGNTIYF.